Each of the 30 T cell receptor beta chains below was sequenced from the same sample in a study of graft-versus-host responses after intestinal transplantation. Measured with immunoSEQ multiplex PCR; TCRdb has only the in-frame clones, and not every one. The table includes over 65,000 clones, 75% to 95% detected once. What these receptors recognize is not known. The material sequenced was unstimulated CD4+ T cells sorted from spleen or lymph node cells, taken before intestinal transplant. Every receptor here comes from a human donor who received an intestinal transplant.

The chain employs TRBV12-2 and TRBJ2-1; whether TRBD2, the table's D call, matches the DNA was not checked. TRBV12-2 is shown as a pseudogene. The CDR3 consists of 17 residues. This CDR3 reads CASRLGPTSGEYNEQFF. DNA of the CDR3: TGTGCAAGTCGCTTAGGCCCCACTAGCGGGGAGTACAATGAGCAGTTCTTC.

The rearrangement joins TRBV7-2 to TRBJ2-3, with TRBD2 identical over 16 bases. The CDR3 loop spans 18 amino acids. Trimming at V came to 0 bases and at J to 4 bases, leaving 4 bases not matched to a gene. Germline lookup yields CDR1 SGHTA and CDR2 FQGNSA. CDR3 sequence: CASSLAGTSGGAPDTQYF. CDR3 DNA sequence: TGTGCCAGCAGCTTAGCTGGGACTAGCGGGGGGGCCCCAGATACGCAGTATTTT.

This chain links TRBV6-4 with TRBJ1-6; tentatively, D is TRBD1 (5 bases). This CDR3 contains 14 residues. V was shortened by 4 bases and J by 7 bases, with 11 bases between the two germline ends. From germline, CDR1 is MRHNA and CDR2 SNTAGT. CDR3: CASSGRDLNSPLHF. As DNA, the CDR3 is TGTGCCAGCAGTGGCCGGGACTTAAATTCACCCCTCCACTTT.

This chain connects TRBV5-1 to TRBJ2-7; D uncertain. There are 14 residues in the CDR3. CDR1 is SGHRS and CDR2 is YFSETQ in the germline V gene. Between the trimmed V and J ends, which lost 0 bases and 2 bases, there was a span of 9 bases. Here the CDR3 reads CASSLDRDAYEQYF. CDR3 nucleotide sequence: TGCGCCAGCAGCTTGGACAGAGATGCCTACGAGCAGTACTTC.

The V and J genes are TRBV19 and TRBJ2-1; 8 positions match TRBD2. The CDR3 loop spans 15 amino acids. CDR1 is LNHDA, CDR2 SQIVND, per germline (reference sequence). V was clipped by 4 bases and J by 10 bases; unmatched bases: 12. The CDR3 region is CASSNNRGREGEQFF. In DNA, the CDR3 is TGTGCCAGTAGTAACAACAGAGGCCGGGAGGGGGAGCAGTTCTTC.

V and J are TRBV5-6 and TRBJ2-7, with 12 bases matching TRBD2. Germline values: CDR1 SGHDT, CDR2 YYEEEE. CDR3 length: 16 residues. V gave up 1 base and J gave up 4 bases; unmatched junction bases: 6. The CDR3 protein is CASSLRRTSGAYEQYF. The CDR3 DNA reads TGTGCCAGCAGCTTGCGCCGGACTAGCGGGGCATACGAGCAGTACTTC.

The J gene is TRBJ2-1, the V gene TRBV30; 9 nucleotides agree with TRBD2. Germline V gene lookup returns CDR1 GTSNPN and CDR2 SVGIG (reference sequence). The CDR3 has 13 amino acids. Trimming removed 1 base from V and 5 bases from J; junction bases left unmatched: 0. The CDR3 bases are TGTGCCTGGAGTGGACTAGCGGACAATGAGCAGTTCTTC. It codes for CAWSGLADNEQFF.

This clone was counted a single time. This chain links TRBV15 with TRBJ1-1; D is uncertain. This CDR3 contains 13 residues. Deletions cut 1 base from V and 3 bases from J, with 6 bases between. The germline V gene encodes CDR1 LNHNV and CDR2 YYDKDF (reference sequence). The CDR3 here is CATSRGRDTEAFF. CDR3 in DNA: TGTGCCACCAGCAGAGGGAGGGACACTGAAGCTTTCTTT.

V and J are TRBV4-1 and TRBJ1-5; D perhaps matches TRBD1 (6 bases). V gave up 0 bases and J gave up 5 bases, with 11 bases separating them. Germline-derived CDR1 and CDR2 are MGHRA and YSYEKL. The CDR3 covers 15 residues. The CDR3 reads CASSQDPQGDQPQHF. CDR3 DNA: TGCGCCAGCAGCCAAGATCCACAGGGTGATCAGCCCCAGCATTTT.

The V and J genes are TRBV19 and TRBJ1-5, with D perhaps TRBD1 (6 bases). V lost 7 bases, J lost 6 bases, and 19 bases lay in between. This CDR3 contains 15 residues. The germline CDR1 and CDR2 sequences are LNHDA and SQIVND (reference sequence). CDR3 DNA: TGTGCCAGTAACACAGGGCGGGGGGGGAGTCAGCCCCAGCATTTT. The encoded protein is CASNTGRGGSQPQHF.

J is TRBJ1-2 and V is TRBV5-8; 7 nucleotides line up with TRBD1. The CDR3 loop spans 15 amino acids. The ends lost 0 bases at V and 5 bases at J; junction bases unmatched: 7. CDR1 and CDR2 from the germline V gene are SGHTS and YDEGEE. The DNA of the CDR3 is TGTGCCAGCAGCTTGGTTAGGGGGCCGCGTTATGGCTACACCTTC. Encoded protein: CASSLVRGPRYGYTF.

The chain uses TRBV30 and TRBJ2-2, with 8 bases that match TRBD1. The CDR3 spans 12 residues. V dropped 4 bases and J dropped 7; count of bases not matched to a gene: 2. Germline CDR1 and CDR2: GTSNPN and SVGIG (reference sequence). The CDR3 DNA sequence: TGTGCCTGGACAGGGGGCGTCGGGGAGCTGTTTTTT. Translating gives CAWTGGVGELFF.

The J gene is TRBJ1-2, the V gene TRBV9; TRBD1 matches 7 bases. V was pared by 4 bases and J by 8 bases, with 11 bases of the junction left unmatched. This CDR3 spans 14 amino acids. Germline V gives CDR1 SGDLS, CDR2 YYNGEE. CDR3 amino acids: CASSPGQVVEGYTF. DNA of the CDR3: TGTGCCAGCAGCCCAGGACAGGTCGTCGAAGGCTACACCTTC. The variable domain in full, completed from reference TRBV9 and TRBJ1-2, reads DSGVTQTPKHLITATGQRVTLRCSPRSGDLSVYWYQQSLDQGLQFLIQYYNGEERAKGNILERFSAQQFPDLHSELNLSSLELGDSALYFCASSPGQVVEGYTFGSGTRLTVV.

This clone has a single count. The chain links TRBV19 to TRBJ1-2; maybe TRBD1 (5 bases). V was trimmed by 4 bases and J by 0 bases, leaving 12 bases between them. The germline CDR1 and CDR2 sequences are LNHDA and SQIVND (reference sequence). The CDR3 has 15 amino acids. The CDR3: CASSRASGANYGYTF. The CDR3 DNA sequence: TGTGCCAGTAGTAGGGCCTCGGGGGCTAACTATGGCTACACCTTC.

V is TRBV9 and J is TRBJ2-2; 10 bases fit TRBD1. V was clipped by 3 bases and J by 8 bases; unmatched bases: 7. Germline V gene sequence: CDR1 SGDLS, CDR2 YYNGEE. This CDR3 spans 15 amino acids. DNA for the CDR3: TGTGCCAGCAGCGCCCGGACAGGGGGGGCGGGGGAGCTGTTTTTT. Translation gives CASSARTGGAGELFF.

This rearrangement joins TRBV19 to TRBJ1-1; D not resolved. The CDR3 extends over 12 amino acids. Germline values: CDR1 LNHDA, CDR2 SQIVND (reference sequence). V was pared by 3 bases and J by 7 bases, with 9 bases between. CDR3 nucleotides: TGTGCCAGTAGTATTCGCGGCAGTGAAGCTTTCTTT. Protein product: CASSIRGSEAFF.

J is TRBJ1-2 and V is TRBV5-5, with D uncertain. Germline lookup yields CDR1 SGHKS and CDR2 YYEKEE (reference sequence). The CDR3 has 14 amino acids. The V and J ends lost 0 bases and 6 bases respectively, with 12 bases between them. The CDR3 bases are TGTGCCAGCAGCTTGGCGGAAGGGAGGAATGGCTACACCTTC. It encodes CASSLAEGRNGYTF.

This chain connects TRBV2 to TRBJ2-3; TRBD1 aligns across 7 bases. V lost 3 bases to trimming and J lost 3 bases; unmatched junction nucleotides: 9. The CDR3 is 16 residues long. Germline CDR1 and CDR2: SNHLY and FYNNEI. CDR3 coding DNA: TGTGCCAGCAGTGATTTACTAAGGGGGCGAACAGATACGCAGTATTTT. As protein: CASSDLLRGRTDTQYF.

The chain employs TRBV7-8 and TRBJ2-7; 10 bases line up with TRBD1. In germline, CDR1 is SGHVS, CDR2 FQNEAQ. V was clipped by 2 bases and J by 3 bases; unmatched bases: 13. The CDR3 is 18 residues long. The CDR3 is CASSLSGQGNLWGYEQYF. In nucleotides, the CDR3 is TGTGCCAGCAGCTTATCGGGACAGGGGAATCTCTGGGGCTACGAGCAGTACTTC.

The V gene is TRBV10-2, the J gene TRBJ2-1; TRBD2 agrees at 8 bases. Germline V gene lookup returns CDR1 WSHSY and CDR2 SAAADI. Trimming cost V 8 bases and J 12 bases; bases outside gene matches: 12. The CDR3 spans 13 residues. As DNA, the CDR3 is TGCGCCAGCGGTCCGGGACTAGGTTTACCGCAGTTCTTC. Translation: CASGPGLGLPQFF.

CDR3 residues: CASSIGQARQGIKAFF. CDR3 nucleotide sequence: TGTGCCAGTAGTATAGGTCAAGCGAGACAGGGCATTAAAGCTTTCTTT. The rearrangement uses TRBV19 and TRBJ1-1; 7 bases are a match to TRBD1. Germline CDR1 LNHDA, CDR2 SQIVND (reference sequence). The trim removed 1 base at V and 9 bases at J, leaving 14 bases unmatched. This CDR3 contains 16 residues.

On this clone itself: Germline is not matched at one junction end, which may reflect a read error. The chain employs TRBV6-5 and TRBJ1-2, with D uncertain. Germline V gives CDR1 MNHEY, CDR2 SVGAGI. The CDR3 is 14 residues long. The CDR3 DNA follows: TGTGCCAGCAGGCCCAACGCAGCTAACTATGACTACACCTTC. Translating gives CASRPNAANYDYTF.

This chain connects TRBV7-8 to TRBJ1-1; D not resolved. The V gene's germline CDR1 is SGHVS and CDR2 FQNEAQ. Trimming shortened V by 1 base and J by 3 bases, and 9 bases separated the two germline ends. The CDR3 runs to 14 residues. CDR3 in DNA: TGTGCCAGCAGCTTAGTGGCGGAGTACACTGAAGCTTTCTTT. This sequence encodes CASSLVAEYTEAFF.

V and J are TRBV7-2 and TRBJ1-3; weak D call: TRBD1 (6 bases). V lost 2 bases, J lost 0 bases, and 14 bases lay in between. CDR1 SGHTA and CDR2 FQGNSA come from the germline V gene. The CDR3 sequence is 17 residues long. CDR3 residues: CASSLIFSDSSGNTIYF. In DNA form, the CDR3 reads TGTGCCAGCAGCTTAATATTTTCGGACAGCTCTGGAAACACCATATATTTT.

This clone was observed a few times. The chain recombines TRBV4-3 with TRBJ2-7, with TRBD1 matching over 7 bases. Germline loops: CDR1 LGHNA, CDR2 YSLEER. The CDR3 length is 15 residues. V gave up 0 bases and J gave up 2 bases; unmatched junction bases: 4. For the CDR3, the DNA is TGCGCCAGCAGCCAAGAGGGACAGCCTACCTACGAGCAGTACTTC. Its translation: CASSQEGQPTYEQYF.

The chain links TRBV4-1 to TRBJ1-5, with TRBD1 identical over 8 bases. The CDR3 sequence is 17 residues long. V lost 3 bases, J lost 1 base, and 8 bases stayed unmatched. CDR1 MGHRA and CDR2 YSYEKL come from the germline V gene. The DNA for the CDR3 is TGCGCCAGCAGCCACCCAGACAGGGGTGGGAGCAATCAGCCCCAGCATTTT. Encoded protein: CASSHPDRGGSNQPQHF.

The CDR3 DNA follows: TGTGCCAGCAGCCTATCCGTGGGACTAGCGGGGGGGAAAACCGGGGAGCTGTTTTTT. Its translation: CASSLSVGLAGGKTGELFF. The rearrangement joins TRBV11-2 to TRBJ2-2, with TRBD2 matching 16 bases. Trimming removed 5 bases from V and 5 bases from J; junction bases left unmatched: 11. From germline, CDR1 is SGHAT and CDR2 FQNNGV. This CDR3 has 19 residues.

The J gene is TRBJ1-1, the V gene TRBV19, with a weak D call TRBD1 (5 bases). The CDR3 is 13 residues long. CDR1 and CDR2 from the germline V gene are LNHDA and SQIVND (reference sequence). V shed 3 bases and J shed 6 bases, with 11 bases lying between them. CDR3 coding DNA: TGTGCCAGTAGTATGCAGGGATTCGCTGAAGCTTTCTTT. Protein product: CASSMQGFAEAFF.

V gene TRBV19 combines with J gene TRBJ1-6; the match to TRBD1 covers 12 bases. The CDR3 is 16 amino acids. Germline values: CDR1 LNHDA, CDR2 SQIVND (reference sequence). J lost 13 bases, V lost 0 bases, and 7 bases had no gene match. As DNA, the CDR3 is TGTGCCAGTAGTATAGAGGCCGGGACAGGGGGCTCTCCCCTCCACTTT. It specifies CASSIEAGTGGSPLHF.

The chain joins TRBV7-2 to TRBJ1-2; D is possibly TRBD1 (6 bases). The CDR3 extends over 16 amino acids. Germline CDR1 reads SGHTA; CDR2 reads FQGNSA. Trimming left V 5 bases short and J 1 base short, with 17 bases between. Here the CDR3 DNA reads TGTGCCAGCAGCCCAATCTTGGGGGCCCTTAACTATGGCTACACCTTC. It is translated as CASSPILGALNYGYTF.